The 6 T cell receptor beta chains below come from one sample, sequenced in a study of PD-1 blockade in classical Hodgkin lymphoma. Assay: immunoSEQ multiplex PCR; the TCRdb copy retains only in-frame clones and omits some. This sample carries tens of thousands of clones, 91% of them seen once, and the ten largest clones take around 10%. This sample's time point: cycle 4 day 1 (C4D1), after 6 weeks of nivolumab. Every patient experienced relapse after autologous stem cell transplantation, and brentuximab vedotin exposure varied. Sequences were derived from peripheral blood mononuclear cells (PBMCs), sampled before the fourth cycle of nivolumab. Receptors originate from a human donor with classical Hodgkin lymphoma.

The genes are TRBV19 and TRBJ1-2; 7 bases fit TRBD1. The CDR3 contains 13 residues. Germline V CDR1 and CDR2: LNHDA, SQIVND (reference sequence). V shed 7 bases and J 4 bases; nucleotides not matched to a gene: 6. CDR3 region: CASTRTGGYGYTF. CDR3 DNA sequence: TGTGCCAGTACTAGGACAGGAGGCTATGGCTACACCTTC.

The chain employs TRBV5-1 and TRBJ2-1, with a weak D call TRBD1 (6 bases). With 5 bases removed from V and 6 bases from J, the gap between germline ends came to 12 bases. This CDR3 spans 13 amino acids. From germline, CDR1 is SGHRS and CDR2 YFSETQ. The CDR3 here is CASSHTGSNEQFF. The CDR3 bases are TGCGCCAGCAGTCATACAGGGAGCAATGAGCAGTTCTTC.

This chain uses TRBV7-9 with TRBJ2-2; D gene unclear. Germline V gene data show CDR1 as SEHNR and CDR2 as FQNEAQ (reference sequence). CDR3 length: 12 amino acids. V was pared by 11 bases and J by 6 bases, with 13 bases between. CDR3 sequence: CAAWLSAGELFF. In nucleotides, the CDR3 is TGTGCCGCGTGGCTGTCCGCCGGGGAGCTGTTTTTT.

The CDR3 region has the DNA TGTGCCACCCGGGGGTTATATGGCTACACCTTC. Encoded protein: CATRGLYGYTF. The chain employs TRBV9 and TRBJ1-2; maybe TRBD1 (5 bases). V was trimmed by 9 bases and J by 5 bases, leaving 11 bases between them. The CDR3 sequence is 11 residues long. CDR1 and CDR2 (germline): SGDLS, YYNGEE.

The sample holds one count of this clone. J is TRBJ1-2 and V is TRBV27; tentative D call: TRBD1 (5 bases). CDR3 size: 14 residues. In germline, CDR1 is MNHEY, CDR2 SMNVEV (reference sequence). The V and J ends lost 1 base and 7 bases respectively, with 13 bases between them. The CDR3 reads CASSLLAGFGGYTF. The CDR3 nucleotides read TGTGCCAGCAGTTTATTGGCAGGGTTTGGTGGCTACACCTTC.

A remark on this clone: A junction end diverges from the germline sequence, so it may reflect a read error. CDR3 region: CASSLSGNRPQHF. For the CDR3, the DNA is TGTGCCAGCAGTTTATCTGGGAATCGGCCCCAGCATTTT. The V and J genes are TRBV27 and TRBJ1-5; D call uncertain. The germline V gene has CDR1 MNHEY and CDR2 SMNVEV (reference sequence). This CDR3 is built from 13 residues.